The 28 T cell receptor beta chains below were found in one sample sequenced in a study of T cell repertoires in ileal Crohn's disease. The sample's time point: neoterminal ileum biopsy at postoperative endoscopy, about 6 months after surgery. The method was immunoSEQ multiplex PCR; TCRdb's version includes in-frame clones alone and lacks a portion of them. The sample has 13,000 or so clones; more than 70% are singletons. Sequencing was done on a sample of ileal tissue. These receptors were taken from an adult with Crohn's disease.

V usage is TRBV11-1 and J usage is TRBJ2-7; no reliable D call. The CDR3 runs to 17 residues. Trimming pared 1 base from V and 2 bases from J, leaving 18 bases between. Germline V gene lookup returns CDR1 SGHAT and CDR2 FQDESV (reference sequence). CDR3 loop: CASSLESHVAGAYEQYF. CDR3 DNA sequence: TGTGCCAGCAGCTTAGAGTCTCACGTCGCAGGCGCCTACGAGCAGTACTTC.

The chain links TRBV5-1 to TRBJ2-3, with 8 bases identical to TRBD2. The V gene end was trimmed by 6 bases and the J gene end by 5 bases; junction bases not matched to a gene: 8. Germline loops: CDR1 SGHRS, CDR2 YFSETQ. CDR3 size: 14 residues. The CDR3 DNA is TGCGCCAGCACCCTGCGGGGGGCCGGAGATACGCAGTATTTT. As protein: CASTLRGAGDTQYF.

The gene calls are TRBV30 and TRBJ2-3, with 11 bases matching TRBD2. The CDR3 is 17 residues long. Per germline, CDR1 GTSNPN and CDR2 SVGIG (reference sequence). V lost 4 bases, J lost 6 bases, and 15 bases stayed unmatched. This CDR3 reads CAWNKNLAGGPGDTQYF. The CDR3 DNA follows: TGTGCCTGGAATAAAAACTTAGCGGGAGGGCCTGGGGATACGCAGTATTTT.

The chain has TRBV5-1 and TRBJ1-3, with TRBD1 matching 7 bases. This CDR3 region has 15 residues. Trimming cost V 0 bases and J 4 bases; bases outside gene matches: 4. Germline assignment: CDR1 SGHRS and CDR2 YFSETQ. In DNA form, the CDR3 reads TGCGCCAGCAGCTTGGCCCCAGGGGGAGGAAACACCATATATTTT. Translated: CASSLAPGGGNTIYF.

In this sample, this clone turned up a few times. The chain couples TRBV9 to TRBJ2-7; 8 bases are a match to TRBD2. Per germline, CDR1 SGDLS and CDR2 YYNGEE. The length of the CDR3 is 15 residues. The trim removed 4 bases at V and 3 bases at J, leaving 9 bases unmatched. CDR3 amino acids: CASSRTSGTSYEQYF. CDR3 bases: TGTGCCAGCAGCCGAACCTCCGGGACTAGCTACGAGCAGTACTTC.

About this clone itself: At one end, the junction sequence differs from germline, possibly due to a read error. This chain joins TRBV6-5 and TRBJ2-3; 9 bases map to TRBD2. The CDR3 contains 15 residues. CDR1 and CDR2 from the germline V gene are MNHEY and SVGAGI. The CDR3 sequence is CASSYLGTSRDTQYF. The CDR3, as DNA: TGTGCCAGCAGTTACCTAGGGACTAGCAGAGATACGCAGTATTTT.

This clone was observed once. This sequence joins TRBV5-1 and TRBJ2-5; 8 nucleotides line up with TRBD2. The CDR3 consists of 13 residues. CDR1 and CDR2 (germline): SGHRS, YFSETQ. The J segment lost 5 bases and the V segment lost 4 bases, leaving 4 bases of the junction unmatched. The DNA for the CDR3 is TGCGCCAGCAGCCGGGAGGGGGTGGAGACCCAGTACTTC. This codes for CASSREGVETQYF. The full variable domain, in which reference TRBV5-1 and TRBJ2-5 provide the parts outside the CDR3, is KAGVTQTPRYLIKTRGQQVTLSCSPISGHRSVSWYQQTPGQGLQFLFEYFSETQRNKGNFPGRFSGRQFSNSRSEMNVSTLELGDSALYLCASSREGVETQYFGPGTRLLVL.

This clone has more than one count but fewer than ten. The chain carries TRBV7-8 and TRBJ2-3; possibly TRBD1 for D (6 bases). V shed 3 bases and J shed 2 bases, with 21 bases lying between them. CDR3 length: 18 amino acids. Germline loops: CDR1 SGHVS, CDR2 FQNEAQ. CDR3 region: CASSLPLTGVEDTDTQYF. The CDR3 nucleotides read TGTGCCAGCAGCTTGCCACTGACAGGCGTGGAGGACACAGATACGCAGTATTTT.

This chain links TRBV7-9 with TRBJ1-2; possible D gene TRBD1, 5 bases. V lost 3 bases and J lost 2, with 10 bases in between. Germline CDR1 reads SEHNR; CDR2 reads FQNEAQ (reference sequence). CDR3 length equals 14 residues. The CDR3 DNA sequence: TGTGCCAGCAGCTTTGGGGCTACCAACTATGGCTACACCTTC. It encodes CASSFGATNYGYTF.

The J gene is TRBJ2-1, the V gene TRBV7-6, with D uncertain. V lost 1 base, J lost 8 bases, and 15 bases lay in between. There are 15 residues in the CDR3. Per germline, CDR1 SGHVS and CDR2 FNYEAQ. CDR3 DNA sequence: TGTGCCAGCAGCTTAGATGTTGGCCCCAGCGATGAGCAGTTCTTC. It codes for CASSLDVGPSDEQFF.

This clone is termed medium-sized. As DNA, the CDR3 is TGTGCCAGCAGTGAAGAAATCGTGGGGACTAGCAGCACAGATACGCAGTATTTT. Protein product: CASSEEIVGTSSTDTQYF. The chain links TRBV6-1 to TRBJ2-3, with 9 bases fitting TRBD2. In germline, CDR1 is MNHNS, CDR2 SASEGT. V shed 1 base, J shed 0 bases, and the junction held 8 bases outside the gene matches. The CDR3 extends over 18 amino acids.

The V and J genes are TRBV4-1 and TRBJ1-2; D remains unclear. In germline, CDR1 is MGHRA, CDR2 YSYEKL. V was clipped by 0 bases and J by 8 bases, with 7 bases between them. The CDR3 spans 12 residues. CDR3 sequence: CASSQDRSGYTF. DNA for the CDR3: TGCGCCAGCAGCCAAGATCGTTCGGGCTACACCTTC.

V is TRBV5-4 and J is TRBJ1-1; 7 positions match TRBD1. The trim removed 5 bases at V and 1 base at J, leaving 8 bases unmatched. Germline-derived CDR1 and CDR2 are SGHNT and YYREEE (reference sequence). The CDR3 spans 15 residues. In nucleotides, the CDR3 is TGTGCCAGCAGTTTACCGACAGGGTCGAACACTGAAGCTTTCTTT. This codes for CASSLPTGSNTEAFF.

The chain carries TRBV5-5 and TRBJ2-3; maybe TRBD2 (7 bases). CDR3 length: 16 amino acids. Per germline, CDR1 SGHKS and CDR2 YYEKEE (reference sequence). V lost 5 bases, J lost 0 bases, and 16 bases lay in between. The CDR3 loop reads CASSPLGGPSTDTQYF. CDR3 nucleotide sequence: TGTGCCAGCAGTCCCCTCGGGGGGCCCAGCACAGATACGCAGTATTTT.

This sequence joins TRBV5-1 and TRBJ2-7, with D tentatively TRBD2 (6 bases). This CDR3 spans 13 amino acids. The V end was cut by 3 bases, the J end by 0 bases, with 7 bases between. Germline loops: CDR1 SGHRS, CDR2 YFSETQ. The CDR3 protein is CASSSGVSYEQYF. The CDR3 DNA follows: TGCGCCAGCAGCTCGGGGGTCTCCTACGAGCAGTACTTC.

CDR3 sequence (DNA): TGTGCCAGCTCATACGGACAGGGCTACAATCAGCCCCAGCATTTT. This encodes CASSYGQGYNQPQHF. The chain has TRBV18 and TRBJ1-5, with 8 positions matching TRBD1. Germline CDR1 KGHSH, CDR2 LQKENI. The junction had 6 bases not matched to a gene; V was cut back by 5 bases and J by 3 bases. There are 15 residues in the CDR3.

The CDR3 loop reads CASSDSDRDHGYTF. The CDR3, as DNA: TGCGCCAGCAGTGATAGCGACAGGGACCATGGCTACACCTTC. The chain combines TRBV10-2 with TRBJ1-2; 7 positions agree with TRBD1. Losses at the gene ends were 3 bases for V and 6 bases for J; bases not matched to a gene: 7. This CDR3 is 14 amino acids long. Germline V lookup: CDR1 WSHSY, CDR2 SAAADI.

The chain recombines TRBV27 with TRBJ1-2; D may be TRBD1 (5 bases). The CDR3 extends over 13 amino acids. Germline CDR1 reads MNHEY; CDR2 reads SMNVEV (reference sequence). Trimming shortened V by 1 base and J by 2 bases, and 5 bases separated the two germline ends. In DNA form, the CDR3 reads TGTGCCAGCAGTTTATGGGGCAACTATGGCTACACCTTC. Amino acids: CASSLWGNYGYTF.

CDR3: CASSDPGSNYGYTF. For the CDR3, the DNA is TGTGCCAGCAGTGATCCAGGCTCTAACTATGGCTACACCTTC. The V gene is TRBV6-1, the J gene TRBJ1-2; D is uncertain. The CDR3 spans 14 residues. The V gene lost 3 bases and the J gene lost 0 bases, with 8 bases spanning the gap. CDR1 and CDR2 (germline): MNHNS, SASEGT.

The gene calls are TRBV6-1 and TRBJ2-3; 8 bases map to TRBD2. Germline values: CDR1 MNHNS, CDR2 SASEGT. Trimming cost V 11 bases and J 5 bases; bases outside gene matches: 12. The CDR3 is 14 residues long. As DNA, the CDR3 is TGTGCCGGACACAGCGGGGGAGGAGGAGATACGCAGTATTTT. It translates to CAGHSGGGGDTQYF.

The CDR3 reads CASSPGLLNTGELFF. CDR3 DNA sequence: TGTGCCAGCAGCCCGGGACTCCTGAACACCGGGGAGCTGTTTTTT. The chain recombines TRBV5-8 with TRBJ2-2; TRBD2 might be the D (6 bases). V lost 4 bases and J 1 base, leaving 11 bases between the germline ends. CDR1 is SGHTS, CDR2 YDEGEE, per germline. The CDR3 extends over 15 amino acids.

The chain joins TRBV4-1 to TRBJ2-5, with D perhaps matching TRBD2 (6 bases). The CDR3 totals 15 residues. The V gene's germline CDR1 is MGHRA and CDR2 YSYEKL. The ends were cut back, 2 bases at V and 5 bases at J, with 15 bases in the middle. CDR3 loop: CASSQHLGTSETQYF. The DNA of the CDR3 is TGCGCCAGCAGCCAACACCTAGGGACTTCGGAGACCCAGTACTTC.

The rearrangement joins TRBV5-1 to TRBJ1-6; the match to TRBD1 covers 9 bases. Losses at the gene ends were 6 bases for V and 10 bases for J; bases not matched to a gene: 5. The germline gives CDR1 SGHRS, CDR2 YFSETQ. This CDR3 comprises 13 residues. CDR3 DNA sequence: TGCGCCAGCAACAAGGACAGGGGATCACCCCTCCACTTT. Its protein product is CASNKDRGSPLHF.

The chain uses TRBV18 and TRBJ2-6, with D perhaps TRBD1 (5 bases). The germline V gene encodes CDR1 KGHSH and CDR2 LQKENI. The V end was cut by 0 bases, the J end by 0 bases, with 9 bases between. The length of the CDR3 is 17 residues. In nucleotides, the CDR3 is TGTGCCAGCTCACCACCCAGGGTCCTCTCTGGGGCCAACGTCCTGACTTTC. Translated: CASSPPRVLSGANVLTF.

This chain links TRBV14 with TRBJ2-5; 9 bases are a match to TRBD2. Germline CDR1 and CDR2: SGHDN and FVKESK. V shed 2 bases and J 2 bases; nucleotides not matched to a gene: 9. This CDR3 is built from 17 residues. The CDR3 DNA is TGTGCCAGCAGCCAACATTCCATAGCGGGGGTACAAGAGACCCAGTACTTC. Its protein product is CASSQHSIAGVQETQYF.

The CDR3 DNA is TGTGCCAGCCTAAGGGGACTAGCGACCGGGGAGCTGTTTTTT. This translates into CASLRGLATGELFF. The J gene is TRBJ2-2, the V gene TRBV2; 10 bases match TRBD2. The CDR3 runs to 14 residues. Germline V CDR1 and CDR2: SNHLY, FYNNEI. Unmatched junction bases numbered 5, after V lost 8 bases and J lost 5 bases.

For the CDR3, the DNA is TGTGCCAGCAGTACAGCGGGGGGCACAGATACGCAGTATTTT. This encodes CASSTAGGTDTQYF. V is TRBV6-1 and J is TRBJ2-3; 8 bases line up with TRBD2. Trimming cost V 5 bases and J 1 base; bases outside gene matches: 2. This CDR3 spans 14 amino acids. Germline assignment: CDR1 MNHNS and CDR2 SASEGT.

The chain links TRBV27 to TRBJ2-3; 7 bases agree with TRBD1. V lost 6 bases, J lost 3 bases, and 9 bases stayed unmatched. This CDR3 has 15 amino acids. Per the germline V gene, CDR1 is MNHEY and CDR2 is SMNVEV (reference sequence). The CDR3 nucleotides are TGTGCCAGCAGCCCCAAACCGGGACAGACAGATACGCAGTATTTT. This encodes CASSPKPGQTDTQYF.